The next 12 T cell receptor beta chains were all read from a single sample in a study of monozygotic twins with cystic fibrosis. Measured with immunoSEQ multiplex PCR; TCRdb has only the in-frame clones, and not every one. The sample contains 25,000 to 30,000 clones, over 80% of which appear only once. The specimen sequenced was blood. Receptor source: a girl aged 2-10 years with cystic fibrosis.

The rearrangement joins TRBV28 to TRBJ2-3; TRBD1 matches 7 bases. This CDR3 has 16 residues. Trimming removed 6 bases from V and 3 bases from J; junction bases left unmatched: 12. The germline CDR1 and CDR2 sequences are MDHEN and SYDVKM. CDR3 nucleotides: TGTGCCAGCAGCCCCTCCCTGGACAGGTATACAGATACGCAGTATTTT. It is translated as CASSPSLDRYTDTQYF.

The chain combines TRBV11-2 with TRBJ2-1; 14 nucleotides match TRBD2. This CDR3 contains 17 residues. From germline, CDR1 is SGHAT and CDR2 FQNNGV. J was trimmed by 3 bases and V by 5 bases; bases with no gene match: 6. The CDR3 region is CASSQGTSGGLYNEQFF. The DNA of the CDR3 is TGTGCCAGCAGCCAAGGGACTAGCGGGGGACTCTACAATGAGCAGTTCTTC. The full variable domain, completed using reference TRBV11-2 and TRBJ2-1, is EAGVAQSPRYKIIEKRQSVAFWCNPISGHATLYWYQQILGQGPKLLIQFQNNGVVDDSQLPKDRFSAERLKGVDSTLKIQPAKLEDSAVYLCASSQGTSGGLYNEQFFGPGTRLTVL.

This clone was seen just once. The gene calls are TRBV2 and TRBJ1-4; D may be TRBD1 (5 bases). This CDR3 comprises 13 residues. The germline CDR1 and CDR2 sequences are SNHLY and FYNNEI. The V gene lost 4 bases and the J gene lost 8 bases, with 11 bases spanning the gap. DNA for the CDR3: TGTGCCAGCAGTGCGGGGTGGGGGGAAAAACTGTTTTTT. Its translation: CASSAGWGEKLFF.

J is TRBJ2-3 and V is TRBV9; D not certain. This CDR3 has 12 amino acids. CDR1 SGDLS and CDR2 YYNGEE come from the germline V gene. Trimming cost V 3 bases and J 2 bases, with 4 bases left between them. In DNA form, the CDR3 reads TGTGCCAGCAGCGGACTCACAGATACGCAGTATTTT. Translated: CASSGLTDTQYF.

This chain joins TRBV10-3 and TRBJ1-1; perhaps TRBD1 as D (6 bases). Germline CDR1 and CDR2: ENHRY and SYGVKD. The V gene lost 0 bases and the J gene lost 1 base, with 12 bases spanning the gap. The CDR3 consists of 16 residues. The CDR3 loop reads CAISESRGMRNTEAFF. The DNA for the CDR3 is TGTGCCATCAGTGAGTCCAGGGGTATGCGGAACACTGAAGCTTTCTTT.

The chain employs TRBV29-1 and TRBJ1-2; possible D gene TRBD1, 6 bases. Trimming shortened V by 2 bases and J by 5 bases, and 6 bases separated the two germline ends. Germline V lookup: CDR1 SQVTM, CDR2 ANQGSEA. The CDR3 has 11 amino acids. CDR3 loop: CSVERGYGYTF. The CDR3, as DNA: TGCAGCGTTGAAAGGGGGTATGGCTACACCTTC.

The chain recombines TRBV15 with TRBJ2-7, with D perhaps assigned TRBD1 or TRBD2 (7 bases each). The CDR3 loop spans 15 amino acids. V lost 5 bases, J lost 4 bases, and 18 bases lay in between. CDR1 LNHNV and CDR2 YYDKDF come from the germline V gene (reference sequence). This chain's CDR3 is CATSPQWGGQYEQYF. The CDR3 DNA sequence: TGTGCCACCAGCCCCCAGTGGGGGGGACAGTACGAGCAGTACTTC.

In its sample, this clone was seen a few times. CDR3 in DNA: TGCGCCAGCAGCCTCCGACCAGGAGGGGACACTGAAGCTTTCTTT. Translation gives CASSLRPGGDTEAFF. The chain employs TRBV5-1 and TRBJ1-1, with TRBD1 as a possible D gene (5 bases). With 4 bases removed from V and 3 bases from J, the gap between germline ends came to 16 bases. The CDR3 is made up of 15 amino acids. Germline V gene sequence: CDR1 SGHRS, CDR2 YFSETQ.

V is TRBV29-1 and J is TRBJ2-7; 8 bases line up with TRBD1. CDR1 is SQVTM and CDR2 is ANQGSEA in the germline V gene. The CDR3 is 13 residues long. V was clipped by 3 bases and J by 9 bases; unmatched bases: 10. The chain's CDR3 is CSVEKAGGGGQYF. In DNA, the CDR3 is TGCAGCGTTGAGAAGGCAGGGGGCGGCGGGCAGTACTTC.

This rearrangement joins TRBV7-9 to TRBJ2-3; no clear D gene. The CDR3 consists of 14 residues. The V end lost 1 base, the J end lost 4 bases, and 9 bases lay between the germline ends. Germline CDR1 reads SEHNR; CDR2 reads FQNEAQ (reference sequence). CDR3 nucleotide sequence: TGTGCCAGCAGCTTAGATATCACCGCAGATACGCAGTATTTT. Translation: CASSLDITADTQYF.

This chain joins TRBV16 and TRBJ1-1; 8 nucleotides align to TRBD1. The CDR3 consists of 15 residues. V lost 6 bases to trimming and J lost 4 bases; unmatched junction nucleotides: 10. Germline V gene data show CDR1 as KGHSY and CDR2 as FQNENV. The CDR3: CASRNTGGIFTEAFF. The CDR3, as DNA: TGTGCCAGCAGAAATACAGGGGGAATCTTCACTGAAGCTTTCTTT.

The rearrangement links TRBV7-9 to TRBJ1-2, with 9 positions matching TRBD1. With V trimmed by 5 bases and J by 8 bases, 9 bases remained unmatched. The CDR3 is 14 amino acids. Germline loops: CDR1 SEHNR, CDR2 FQNEAQ (reference sequence). In DNA form, the CDR3 reads TGTGCCAGCAGCCTTAGGGGACAGGGCGACGGCTACACCTTC. Translation: CASSLRGQGDGYTF.